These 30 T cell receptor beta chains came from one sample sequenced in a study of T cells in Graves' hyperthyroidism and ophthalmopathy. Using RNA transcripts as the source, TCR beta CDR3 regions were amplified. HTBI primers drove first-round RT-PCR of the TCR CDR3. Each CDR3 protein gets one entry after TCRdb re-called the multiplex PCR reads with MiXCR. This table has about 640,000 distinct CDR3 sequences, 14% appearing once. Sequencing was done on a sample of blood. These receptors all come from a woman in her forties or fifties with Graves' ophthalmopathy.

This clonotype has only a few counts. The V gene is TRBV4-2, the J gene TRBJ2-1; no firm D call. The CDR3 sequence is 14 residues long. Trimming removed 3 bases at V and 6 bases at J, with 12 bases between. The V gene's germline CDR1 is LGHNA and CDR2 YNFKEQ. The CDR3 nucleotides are TGTGCCAGCAGCCACCCCGCTACAAGCAATGAGCAGTTCTTC. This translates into CASSHPATSNEQFF.

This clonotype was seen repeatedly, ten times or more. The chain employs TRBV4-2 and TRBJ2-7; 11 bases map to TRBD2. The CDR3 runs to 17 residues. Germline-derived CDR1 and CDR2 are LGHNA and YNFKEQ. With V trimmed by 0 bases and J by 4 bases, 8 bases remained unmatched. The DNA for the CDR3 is TGTGCCAGCAGCCAAGAGGAGGTAGCGGGAGGGTCATACGAGCAGTACTTC. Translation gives CASSQEEVAGGSYEQYF.

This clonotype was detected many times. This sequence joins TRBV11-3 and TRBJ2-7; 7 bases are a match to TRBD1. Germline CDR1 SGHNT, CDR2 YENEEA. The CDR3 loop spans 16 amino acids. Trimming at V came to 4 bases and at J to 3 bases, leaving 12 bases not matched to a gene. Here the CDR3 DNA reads TGTGCCAGCAGCTCCCGGACAGGCAAAGAGTTCTACGAGCAGTACTTC. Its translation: CASSSRTGKEFYEQYF. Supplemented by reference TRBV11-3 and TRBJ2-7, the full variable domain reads EAGVVQSPRYKIIEKKQPVAFWCNPISGHNTLYWYLQNLGQGPELLIRYENEEAVDDSQLPKDRFSAERLKGVDSTLKIQPAELGDSAVYLCASSSRTGKEFYEQYFGPGTRLTVT.

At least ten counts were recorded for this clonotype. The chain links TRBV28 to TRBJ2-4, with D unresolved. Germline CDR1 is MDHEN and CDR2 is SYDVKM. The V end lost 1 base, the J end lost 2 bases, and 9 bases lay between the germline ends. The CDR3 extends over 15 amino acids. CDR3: CASSLLGSSKNIQYF. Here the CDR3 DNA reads TGTGCCAGCAGTTTATTAGGAAGCTCCAAAAACATTCAGTACTTC. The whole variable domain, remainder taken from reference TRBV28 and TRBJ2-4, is DVKVTQSSRYLVKRTGEKVFLECVQDMDHENMFWYRQDPGLGLRLIYFSYDVKMKEKGDIPEGYSVSREKKERFSLILESASTNQTSMYLCASSLLGSSKNIQYFGAGTRLSVL.

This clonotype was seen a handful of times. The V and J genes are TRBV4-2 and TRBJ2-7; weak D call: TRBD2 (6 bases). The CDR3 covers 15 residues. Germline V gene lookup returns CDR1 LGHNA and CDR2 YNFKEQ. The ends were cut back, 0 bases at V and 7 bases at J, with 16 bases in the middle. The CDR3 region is CASSQEPSAPGEQYF. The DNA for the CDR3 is TGTGCCAGCAGCCAAGAACCTAGCGCCCCCGGTGAGCAGTACTTC.

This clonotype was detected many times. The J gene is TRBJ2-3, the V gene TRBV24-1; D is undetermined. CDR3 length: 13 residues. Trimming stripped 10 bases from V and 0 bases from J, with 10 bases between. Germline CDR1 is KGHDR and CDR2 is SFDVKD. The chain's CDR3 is CATKPTSTDTQYF. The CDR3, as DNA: TGTGCCACGAAACCTACTAGCACAGATACGCAGTATTTT.

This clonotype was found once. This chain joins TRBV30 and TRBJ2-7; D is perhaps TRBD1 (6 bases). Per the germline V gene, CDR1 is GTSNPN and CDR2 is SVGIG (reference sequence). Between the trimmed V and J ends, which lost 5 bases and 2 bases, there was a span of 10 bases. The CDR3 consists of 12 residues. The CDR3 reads CAWESGAYEQYF. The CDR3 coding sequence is TGTGCCTGGGAATCAGGGGCCTACGAGCAGTACTTC.

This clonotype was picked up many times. The CDR3 reads CASSYSAAGGSHNEQFF. CDR3 nucleotide sequence: TGTGCCAGCAGTTACTCGGCGGCGGGAGGGTCCCACAATGAGCAGTTCTTC. The chain has TRBV6-6 and TRBJ2-1; TRBD2 matches 9 bases. V lost 0 bases, J lost 5 bases, and 8 bases stayed unmatched. The CDR3 spans 17 residues. From germline, CDR1 is MNHNY and CDR2 SVGAGI (reference sequence).

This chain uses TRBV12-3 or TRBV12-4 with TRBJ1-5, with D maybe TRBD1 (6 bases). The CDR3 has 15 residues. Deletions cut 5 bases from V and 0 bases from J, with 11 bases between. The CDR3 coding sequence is TGTGCCAGCAGTCACCGGGACAATAGCAATCAGCCCCAGCATTTT. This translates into CASSHRDNSNQPQHF.

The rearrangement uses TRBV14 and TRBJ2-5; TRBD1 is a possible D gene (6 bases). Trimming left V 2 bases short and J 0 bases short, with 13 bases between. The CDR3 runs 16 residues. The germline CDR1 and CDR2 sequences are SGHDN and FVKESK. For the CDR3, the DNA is TGTGCCAGCAGCCAAACAGGGATTCGGGACCAAGAGACCCAGTACTTC. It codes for CASSQTGIRDQETQYF.

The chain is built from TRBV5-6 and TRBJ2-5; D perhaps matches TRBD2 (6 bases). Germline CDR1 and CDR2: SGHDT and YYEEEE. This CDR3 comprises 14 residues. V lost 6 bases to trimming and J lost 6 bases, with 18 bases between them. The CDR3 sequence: CASNLRGEEKTQYF. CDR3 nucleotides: TGTGCCAGCAACTTAAGAGGGGAGGAGAAGACCCAGTACTTC.

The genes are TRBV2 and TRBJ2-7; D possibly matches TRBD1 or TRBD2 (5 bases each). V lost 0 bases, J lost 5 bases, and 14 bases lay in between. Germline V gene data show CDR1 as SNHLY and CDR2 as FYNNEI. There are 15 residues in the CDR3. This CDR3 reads CASSEALWDRDEQYF. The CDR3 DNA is TGTGCCAGCAGTGAAGCGCTTTGGGACCGGGACGAGCAGTACTTC.

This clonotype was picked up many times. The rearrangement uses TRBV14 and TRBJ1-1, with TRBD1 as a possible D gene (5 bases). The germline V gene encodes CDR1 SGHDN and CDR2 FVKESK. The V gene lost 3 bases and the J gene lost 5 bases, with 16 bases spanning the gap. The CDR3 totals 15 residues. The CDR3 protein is CASSHRHHGGTEAFF. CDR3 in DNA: TGTGCCAGCAGCCACAGACACCATGGGGGAACTGAAGCTTTCTTT. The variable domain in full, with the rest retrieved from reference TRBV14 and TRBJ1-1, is EAGVTQFPSHSVIEKGQTVTLRCDPISGHDNLYWYRRVMGKEIKFLLHFVKESKQDESGMPNNRFLAERTGGTYSTLKVQPAELEDSGVYFCASSHRHHGGTEAFFGQGTRLTVV.

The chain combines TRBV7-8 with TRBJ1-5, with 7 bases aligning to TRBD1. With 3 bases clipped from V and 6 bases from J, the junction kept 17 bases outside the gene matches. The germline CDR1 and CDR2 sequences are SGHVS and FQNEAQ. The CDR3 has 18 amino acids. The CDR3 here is CASSFLGEKGALIQPQHF. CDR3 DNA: TGTGCCAGCAGCTTCCTTGGGGAAAAGGGGGCTCTTATTCAGCCCCAGCATTTT.

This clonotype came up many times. This chain's CDR3 is CASSETGSGTQYF. The DNA for the CDR3 is TGTGCCAGCAGTGAAACAGGGTCAGGGACCCAGTACTTC. V usage is TRBV6-1 and J usage is TRBJ2-5, with D perhaps TRBD1 (6 bases). V was clipped by 2 bases and J by 7 bases, with 11 bases between them. The CDR3 has 13 residues. Looked up from germline, CDR1 is MNHNS and CDR2 is SASEGT.

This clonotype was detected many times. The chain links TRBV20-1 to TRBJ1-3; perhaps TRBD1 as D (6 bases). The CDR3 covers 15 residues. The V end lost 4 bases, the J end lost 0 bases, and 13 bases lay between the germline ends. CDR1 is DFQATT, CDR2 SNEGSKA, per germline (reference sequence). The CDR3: CSAIDRRSSGNTIYF. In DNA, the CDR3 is TGCAGTGCTATAGACAGGAGGAGCTCTGGAAACACCATATATTTT.

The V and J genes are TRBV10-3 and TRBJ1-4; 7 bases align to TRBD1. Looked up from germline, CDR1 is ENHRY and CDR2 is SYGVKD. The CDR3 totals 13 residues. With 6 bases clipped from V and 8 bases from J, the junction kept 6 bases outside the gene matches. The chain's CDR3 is CAIRRGLVEKLFF. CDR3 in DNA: TGTGCCATCAGGAGGGGGCTGGTGGAAAAACTGTTTTTT.

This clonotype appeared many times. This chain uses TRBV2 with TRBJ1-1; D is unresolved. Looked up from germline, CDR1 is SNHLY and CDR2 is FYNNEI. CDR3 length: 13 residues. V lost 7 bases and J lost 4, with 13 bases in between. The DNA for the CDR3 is TGTGCCAGCACCCGAGCAGGTCCCACTGAAGCTTTCTTT. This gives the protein CASTRAGPTEAFF. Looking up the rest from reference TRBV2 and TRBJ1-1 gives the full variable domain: EPEVTQTPSHQVTQMGQEVILRCVPISNHLYFYWYRQILGQKVEFLVSFYNNEISEKSEIFDDQFSVERPDGSNFTLKIRSTKLEDSAMYFCASTRAGPTEAFFGQGTRLTVV.

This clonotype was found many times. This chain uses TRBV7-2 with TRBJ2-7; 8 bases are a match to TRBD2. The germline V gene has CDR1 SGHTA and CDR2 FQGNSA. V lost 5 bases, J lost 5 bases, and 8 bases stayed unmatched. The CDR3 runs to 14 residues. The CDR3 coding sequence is TGTGCCAGCAGCCATAGCGGGATCTTCGACGAGCAGTACTTC. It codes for CASSHSGIFDEQYF.

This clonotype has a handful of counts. In DNA form, the CDR3 reads TGTGCCAGCAGCGTAGCCCCGGGCGCCTACAATGAGCAGTTCTTC. Translating gives CASSVAPGAYNEQFF. V is TRBV9 and J is TRBJ2-1, with D uncertain. Trimming cost V 0 bases and J 2 bases, with 9 bases left between them. CDR1 is SGDLS and CDR2 is YYNGEE in the germline V gene. The CDR3 covers 15 residues.

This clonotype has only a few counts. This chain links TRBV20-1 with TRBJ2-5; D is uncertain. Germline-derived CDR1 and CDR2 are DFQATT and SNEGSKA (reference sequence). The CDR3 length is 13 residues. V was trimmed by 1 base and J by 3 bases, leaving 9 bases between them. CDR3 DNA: TGCAGTGCTAGAGCTGGAGTAAAAGAGACCCAGTACTTC. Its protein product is CSARAGVKETQYF.

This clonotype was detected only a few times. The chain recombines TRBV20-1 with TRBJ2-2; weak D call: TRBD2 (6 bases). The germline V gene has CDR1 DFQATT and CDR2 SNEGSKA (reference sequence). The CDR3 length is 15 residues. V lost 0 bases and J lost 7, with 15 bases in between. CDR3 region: CSARDEREWVGELFF. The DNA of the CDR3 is TGCAGTGCTAGAGATGAACGGGAGTGGGTCGGGGAGCTGTTTTTT.

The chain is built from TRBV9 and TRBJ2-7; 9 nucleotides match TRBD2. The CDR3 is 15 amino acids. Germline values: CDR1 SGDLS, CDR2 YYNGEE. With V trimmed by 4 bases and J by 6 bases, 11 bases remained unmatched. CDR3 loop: CASSPRGSGRSEQYF. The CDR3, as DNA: TGTGCCAGCAGCCCCCGTGGTAGCGGGAGATCCGAGCAGTACTTC.

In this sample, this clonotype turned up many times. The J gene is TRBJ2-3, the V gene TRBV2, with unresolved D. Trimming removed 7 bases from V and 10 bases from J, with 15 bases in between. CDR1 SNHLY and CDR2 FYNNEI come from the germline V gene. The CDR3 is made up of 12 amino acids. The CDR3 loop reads CASTPGPGSQYF. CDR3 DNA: TGTGCCAGCACCCCAGGCCCCGGGTCGCAGTATTTT. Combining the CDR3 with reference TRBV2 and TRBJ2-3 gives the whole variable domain EPEVTQTPSHQVTQMGQEVILRCVPISNHLYFYWYRQILGQKVEFLVSFYNNEISEKSEIFDDQFSVERPDGSNFTLKIRSTKLEDSAMYFCASTPGPGSQYFGPGTRLTVL.

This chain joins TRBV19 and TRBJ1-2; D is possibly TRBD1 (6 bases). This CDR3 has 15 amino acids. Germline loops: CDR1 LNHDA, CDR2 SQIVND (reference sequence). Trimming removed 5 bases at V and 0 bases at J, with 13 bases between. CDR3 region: CASSFLRQANYGYTF. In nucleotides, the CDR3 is TGTGCCAGTAGTTTCCTTCGACAGGCTAACTATGGCTACACCTTC.

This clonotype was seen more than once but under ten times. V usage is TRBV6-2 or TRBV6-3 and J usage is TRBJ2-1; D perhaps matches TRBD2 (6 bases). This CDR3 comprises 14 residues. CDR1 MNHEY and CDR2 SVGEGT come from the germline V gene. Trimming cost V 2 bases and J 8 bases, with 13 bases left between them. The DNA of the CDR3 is TGTGCCAGCAGTTACGCCGGGAGACAGCATGAGCAGTTCTTC. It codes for CASSYAGRQHEQFF.

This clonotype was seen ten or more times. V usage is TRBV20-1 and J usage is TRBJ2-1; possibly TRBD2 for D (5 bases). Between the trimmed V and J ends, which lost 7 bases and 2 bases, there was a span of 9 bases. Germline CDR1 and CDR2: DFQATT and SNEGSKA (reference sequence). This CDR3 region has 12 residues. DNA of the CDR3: TGCAGTGTTCGGCGGGCCTACAATGAGCAGTTCTTC. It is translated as CSVRRAYNEQFF.

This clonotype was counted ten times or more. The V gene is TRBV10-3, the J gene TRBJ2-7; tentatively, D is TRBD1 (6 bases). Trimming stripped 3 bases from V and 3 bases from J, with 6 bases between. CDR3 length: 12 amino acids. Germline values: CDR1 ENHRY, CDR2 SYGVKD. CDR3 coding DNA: TGTGCCATCAGTGAAGGGGGCTACGAGCAGTACTTC. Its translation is CAISEGGYEQYF.

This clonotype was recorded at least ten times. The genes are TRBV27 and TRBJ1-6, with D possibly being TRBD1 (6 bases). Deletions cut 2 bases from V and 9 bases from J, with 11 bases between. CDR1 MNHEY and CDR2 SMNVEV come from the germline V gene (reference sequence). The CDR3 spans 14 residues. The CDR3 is CASSLIGQFSPLHF. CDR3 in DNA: TGTGCCAGCAGTTTAATCGGACAGTTTTCACCCCTCCACTTT.

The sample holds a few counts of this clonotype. CDR3: CASSLWGPKQPQHF. The DNA of the CDR3 is TGTGCCAGCAGCTTATGGGGGCCCAAGCAGCCCCAGCATTTT. This rearrangement joins TRBV7-2 to TRBJ1-5; possible D gene TRBD1, 6 bases. Trimming took 2 bases from V and 7 from J, leaving 12 bases between them. The CDR3 has 14 amino acids. The germline gives CDR1 SGHTA, CDR2 FQGNSA.